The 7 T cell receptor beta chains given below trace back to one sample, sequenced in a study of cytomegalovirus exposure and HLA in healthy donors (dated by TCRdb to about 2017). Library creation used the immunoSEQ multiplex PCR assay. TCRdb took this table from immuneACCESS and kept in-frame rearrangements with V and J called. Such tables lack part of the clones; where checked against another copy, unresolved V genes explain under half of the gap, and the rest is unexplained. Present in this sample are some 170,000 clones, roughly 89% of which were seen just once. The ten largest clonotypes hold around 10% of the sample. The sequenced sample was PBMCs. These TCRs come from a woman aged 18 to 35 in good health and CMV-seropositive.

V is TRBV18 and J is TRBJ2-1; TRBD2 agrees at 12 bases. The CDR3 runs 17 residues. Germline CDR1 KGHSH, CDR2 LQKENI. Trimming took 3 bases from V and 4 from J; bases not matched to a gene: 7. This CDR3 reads CASSPWTSGIGYNEQFF. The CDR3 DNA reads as TGTGCCAGCTCACCCTGGACTAGCGGGATCGGGTACAATGAGCAGTTCTTC.

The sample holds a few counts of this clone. The CDR3 DNA reads as TGTGCCAGTAGTCAGACAGCCACTGAAGCTTTCTTT. Encoded protein: CASSQTATEAFF. This chain joins TRBV19 and TRBJ1-1; maybe TRBD1 (5 bases). Between the trimmed V and J ends, which lost 5 bases and 4 bases, there was a span of 8 bases. The CDR3 runs to 12 residues. Looked up from germline, CDR1 is LNHDA and CDR2 is SQIVND (reference sequence).

The CDR3: CASSVGGLAGMVEQYF. DNA of the CDR3: TGTGCCAGCAGTGTGGGGGGACTAGCGGGGATGGTCGAGCAGTACTTC. The chain is built from TRBV6-1 and TRBJ2-7, with 13 nucleotides matching TRBD2. Trimming cost V 4 bases and J 6 bases; bases outside gene matches: 9. CDR3 length: 16 amino acids. Germline CDR1 MNHNS, CDR2 SASEGT.

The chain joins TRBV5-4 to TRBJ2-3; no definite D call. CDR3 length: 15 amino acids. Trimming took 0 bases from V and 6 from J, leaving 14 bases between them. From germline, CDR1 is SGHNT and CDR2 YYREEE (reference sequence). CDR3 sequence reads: CASSLGLERTDTQYF. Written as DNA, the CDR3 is TGTGCCAGCAGCTTGGGCTTGGAGCGAACCGATACGCAGTATTTT.

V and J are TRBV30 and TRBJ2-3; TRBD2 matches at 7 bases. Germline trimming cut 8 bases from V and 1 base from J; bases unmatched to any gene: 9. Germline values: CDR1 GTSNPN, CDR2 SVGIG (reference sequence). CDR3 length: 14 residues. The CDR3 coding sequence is TGTGCCCTCGGAGGGGAGGGTCGCACAGATACGCAGTATTTT. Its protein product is CALGGEGRTDTQYF.

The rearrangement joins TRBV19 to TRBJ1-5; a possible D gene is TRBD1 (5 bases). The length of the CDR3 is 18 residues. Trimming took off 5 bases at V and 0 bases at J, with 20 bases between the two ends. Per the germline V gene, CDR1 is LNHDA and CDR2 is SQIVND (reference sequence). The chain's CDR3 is CASSVRAGNVYSNQPQHF. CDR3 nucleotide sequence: TGTGCCAGTAGTGTTCGGGCAGGGAATGTGTATAGCAATCAGCCCCAGCATTTT.

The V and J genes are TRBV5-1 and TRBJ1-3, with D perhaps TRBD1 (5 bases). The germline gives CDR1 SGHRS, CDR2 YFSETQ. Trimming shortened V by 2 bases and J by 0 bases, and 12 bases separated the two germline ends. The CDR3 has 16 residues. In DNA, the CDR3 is TGCGCCAGCAGCTTTGACAGTCGTCTCTCTGGAAACACCATATATTTT. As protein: CASSFDSRLSGNTIYF.